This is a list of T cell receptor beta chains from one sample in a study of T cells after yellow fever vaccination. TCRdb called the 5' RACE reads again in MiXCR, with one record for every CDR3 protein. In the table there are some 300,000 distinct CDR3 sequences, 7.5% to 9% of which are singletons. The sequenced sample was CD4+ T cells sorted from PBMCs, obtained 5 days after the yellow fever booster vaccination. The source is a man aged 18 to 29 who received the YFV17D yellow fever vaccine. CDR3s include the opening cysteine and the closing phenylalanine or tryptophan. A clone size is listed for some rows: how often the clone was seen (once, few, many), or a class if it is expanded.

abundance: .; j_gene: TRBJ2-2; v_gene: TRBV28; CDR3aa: CASSSTGERSGELFF
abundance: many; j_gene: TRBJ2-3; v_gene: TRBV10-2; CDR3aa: CASSEYPLAGYTDTQYF
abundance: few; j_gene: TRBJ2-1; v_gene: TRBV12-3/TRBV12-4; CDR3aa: CASSLMAGGLEQFF
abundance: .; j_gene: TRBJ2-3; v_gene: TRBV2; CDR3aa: CASRLGTPREQYF
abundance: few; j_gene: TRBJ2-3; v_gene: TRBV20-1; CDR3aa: CSSPGGGASTDTQYF
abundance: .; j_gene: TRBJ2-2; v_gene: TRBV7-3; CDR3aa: CASSPGQKTGELFF
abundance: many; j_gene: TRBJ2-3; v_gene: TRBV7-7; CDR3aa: CASSLVGGDTQYF
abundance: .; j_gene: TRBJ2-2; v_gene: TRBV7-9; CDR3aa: CASSSNTGAGTGELFF
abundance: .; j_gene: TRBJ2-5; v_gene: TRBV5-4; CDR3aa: CASSSRDREETQYF
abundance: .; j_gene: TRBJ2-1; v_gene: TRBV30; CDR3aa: CAWSQGGPYNEQFF
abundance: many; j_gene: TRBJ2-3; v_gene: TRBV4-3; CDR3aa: CASSDAGGIMDTQYF
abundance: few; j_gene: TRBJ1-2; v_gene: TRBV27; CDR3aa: CASSDRGIFGAYTF
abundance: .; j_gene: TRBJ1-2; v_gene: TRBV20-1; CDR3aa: CSASRGYGYTF
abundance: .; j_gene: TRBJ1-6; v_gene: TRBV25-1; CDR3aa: CASSEGPRHSYNSPLHF
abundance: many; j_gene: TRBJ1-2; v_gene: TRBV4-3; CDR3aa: CASSQGLQGISYTF
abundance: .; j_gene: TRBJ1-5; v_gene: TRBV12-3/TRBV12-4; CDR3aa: CASSLGIGQPQHF